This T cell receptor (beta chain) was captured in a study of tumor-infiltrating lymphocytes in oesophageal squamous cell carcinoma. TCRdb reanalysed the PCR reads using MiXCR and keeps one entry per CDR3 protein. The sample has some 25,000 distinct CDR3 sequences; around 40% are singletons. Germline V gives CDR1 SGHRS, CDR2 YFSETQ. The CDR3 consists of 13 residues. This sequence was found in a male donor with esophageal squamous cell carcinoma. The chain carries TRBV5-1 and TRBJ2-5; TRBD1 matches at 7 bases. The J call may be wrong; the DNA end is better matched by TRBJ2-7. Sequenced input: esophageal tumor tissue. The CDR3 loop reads CASREGGYYEQYF. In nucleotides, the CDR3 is TGCGCCAGCAGAGAAGGGGGCTACTACGAGCAGTACTTC.